This is a list of T cell receptor beta chains from one sample in a study of T-cell reconstitution after alpha-beta-depleted transplantation in children. One entry per CDR3 protein, called by TCRdb with MiXCR from the PCR reads. The sample lists about 610,000 distinct CDR3 sequences; approximately 10% were seen once. The sample consisted of PBMCs from the stem cell graft donor, taken from the stem cell graft. The source of these receptors is a human donor who donated a stem cell graft to a child with acute myeloid leukemia. Each CDR3 is given with its conserved first and last residue. Fields, in order: clone size, D gene, V gene, J gene, CDR3 DNA, CDR3 protein. The D gene is left open where the match is weak. Size is stated for part of the rows, as once, few or many counts, or as a class when the clone is expanded.

NA	TRBD2	TRBV20-1	TRBJ2-7	TGCAGTGCGAGCGCCGGGACTAGCGGTTACGAGCAGTACTTC	CSASAGTSGYEQYF
few	NA	TRBV20-1	TRBJ2-1	TGCAGTGCTAGGCACGCTTACAGTTCCTACAATGAGCAGTTCTTC	CSARHAYSSYNEQFF
many	TRBD2	TRBV6-1	TRBJ2-3	TGTGCCAGCAGGCTAGCGGGGTCGGCAGATACGCAGTATTTT	CASRLAGSADTQYF
NA	NA	TRBV30	TRBJ1-5	TGTGCCTGGAGTCCCAGGGGTATCGGGGGCAATCAGCCCCAGCATTTT	CAWSPRGIGGNQPQHF
many	TRBD1	TRBV14	TRBJ2-2	TGTGCCAGCAGCCGGACAGGGGCGGTCACCGGGGAGCTGTTTTTT	CASSRTGAVTGELFF
NA	NA	TRBV3-1	TRBJ2-2	TGTGCCAGCAGCCAAGGGACCATTCAAGGGGAGCTGTTTTTT	CASSQGTIQGELFF
NA	TRBD1	TRBV7-2	TRBJ2-7	TGTGCCAGCAGCCTCGAGGACAGGGATTACGAGCAGTACTTC	CASSLEDRDYEQYF
few	NA	TRBV6-2/TRBV6-3	TRBJ1-1	TGTGCCAGCAGTTACGGGTACACTGAAGCTTTCTTT	CASSYGYTEAFF
few	NA	TRBV4-3	TRBJ2-1	TGCGCCAGCAGCCAAGAACCAAGCTCCTACAATGAGCAGTTCTTC	CASSQEPSSYNEQFF
few	TRBD2	TRBV7-4	TRBJ2-5	TGTGCCAGCAGCTTACTAGCGGGAAACCAAGAGACCCAGTACTTC	CASSLLAGNQETQYF
NA	NA	TRBV18	TRBJ2-1	TGTGCCAGCTCACCACCTCTACGGACCTTCAACAATGAGCAGTTCTTC	CASSPPLRTFNNEQFF
few	NA	TRBV10-3	TRBJ1-5	TGTGCCATCGGGGACGGTTCAAGCAATCAGCCCCAGCATTTT	CAIGDGSSNQPQHF
few	NA	TRBV12-3/TRBV12-4	TRBJ2-3	TGTGCCAGCAGTTTCGGAGGTAGCGGCATCACAGATACGCAGTATTTT	CASSFGGSGITDTQYF
few	TRBD1	TRBV15	TRBJ2-7	TGTGCCACCAGCGGGGACAGGGGCTCCTACGAGCAGTACTTC	CATSGDRGSYEQYF
NA	NA	TRBV5-1	TRBJ2-3	TGCGCCAGCAGCTGGCCCCCTACAGGGACCAGCACAGATATGCAGTATTTT	CASSWPPTGTSTDMQYF